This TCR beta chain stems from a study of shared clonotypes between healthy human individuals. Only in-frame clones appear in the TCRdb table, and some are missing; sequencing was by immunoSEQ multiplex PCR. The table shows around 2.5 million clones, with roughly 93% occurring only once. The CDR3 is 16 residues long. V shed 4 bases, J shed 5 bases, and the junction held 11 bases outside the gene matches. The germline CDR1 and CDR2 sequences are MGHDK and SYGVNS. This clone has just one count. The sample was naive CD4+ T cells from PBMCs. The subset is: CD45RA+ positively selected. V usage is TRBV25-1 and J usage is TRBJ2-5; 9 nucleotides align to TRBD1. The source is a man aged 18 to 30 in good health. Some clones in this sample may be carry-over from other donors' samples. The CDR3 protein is CASSAGQGSLRETQYF. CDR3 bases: TGTGCCAGCAGTGCAGGACAGGGGAGTCTTAGGGAGACCCAGTACTTC.